A selection of T cell receptor beta chains follows, all from one sample in a study of blood T cell repertoires in COVID-19. Method: immunoSEQ multiplex PCR; TCRdb's copy keeps in-frame clones and lacks some. The sample carries nearly 350,000 clones, around four fifths recorded once. The source material was peripheral blood. These receptor sequences come from a man aged 25 to 40 with active or convalescent COVID-19. The CDR3 runs from the conserved cysteine through the conserved F or W. D genes are given only for firm matches. Clone size is not always given. Where it is, it says once, few, many or a class for expanded clones.

clone size	V gene	J gene	D gene	CDR3 DNA	CDR3 protein
few	TRBV21-1	TRBJ1-2	-	TGTGCCAGCAGCAAAGCGCGGTACAGGGGGCTGCCGGAGGGCTACACCTTC	CASSKARYRGLPEGYTF
-	TRBV19	TRBJ1-3	-	TGTGCCAGTCACCCCGGGGGGTCCAGAACCTCTGGAAACACCATATATTTT	CASHPGGSRTSGNTIYF
-	TRBV9	TRBJ2-1	-	TGTGCCAGCAGCTCTCAAAGCCCCAATGAGCAGTTCTTC	CASSSQSPNEQFF
-	TRBV19	TRBJ2-7	-	TGTGCCAGTAGTATATTAGCGGACGACTACGAGCAGTACTTC	CASSILADDYEQYF
-	TRBV27	TRBJ2-2	-	TGTGCCAGCAGTTTAACAGGATTCTTATTCCGCCGGGACACCGGGGAGCTGTTTTTT	CASSLTGFLFRRDTGELFF
once	TRBV27	TRBJ2-7	TRBD1	TGTGCCAGCAGTTTACGGACAGGGGGCGAGCAGTACTTC	CASSLRTGGEQYF
-	TRBV3-1/TRBV3-2	TRBJ2-3	-	TGTGCCAGCAGCCAAAGCGGGAGCACAGATACGCAGTATTTT	CASSQSGSTDTQYF
once	TRBV3-1/TRBV3-2	TRBJ1-2	-	TGTGCCAGCAGCCAAGAAGCAGGCAGGGGAAAGGGCTACACCTTC	CASSQEAGRGKGYTF
once	TRBV6-6	TRBJ1-2	-	TGTGCCAGCAGGGGCTACCCCGATATACATGGCTACACCTTC	CASRGYPDIHGYTF
-	TRBV11-3	TRBJ2-2	TRBD2	TGTGCCAGCAGTACGGGACTAGGGGGAAACACCGGGGAGCTGTTTTTT	CASSTGLGGNTGELFF
-	TRBV5-6	TRBJ2-2	-	TGTGCCAGCAGCTTGTGGTTGCGGAGGAACACCGGGGAGCTGTTTTTT	CASSLWLRRNTGELFF
-	TRBV24-1	TRBJ2-7	-	TGTGCCACCAGTGCGGCGGAGGGATCACGCTACGAGCAGTACTTC	CATSAAEGSRYEQYF
-	TRBV30	TRBJ2-7	-	TGTGCCTGGAGTAAGGCTGGAGGTGTATCCTACGAGCAGTACTTC	CAWSKAGGVSYEQYF
-	TRBV25-1	TRBJ2-7	TRBD1	TGTGCCAGCAGTGAGCATAAGGGGGCGCCTCCCTACGAGCAGTACTTC	CASSEHKGAPPYEQYF
few	TRBV11-3	TRBJ2-3	TRBD2	TGTGCCAGCAGCTTAGGGGGATGGAGCGGGAGTCCAGATACGCAGTATTTT	CASSLGGWSGSPDTQYF
-	TRBV2	TRBJ2-1	TRBD1	TGTGCCAGCCTCTCGGACAGGGCCAATGAGCAGTTCTTC	CASLSDRANEQFF
-	TRBV5-1	TRBJ2-1	TRBD1	TGCGCCAGCAGCCTAACAGGGGGCGGGCGCAATGAGCAGTTCTTC	CASSLTGGGRNEQFF
-	TRBV19	TRBJ1-3	TRBD1	TGTGCCAGTAGTCGTACCGGGACAGGGACTAACACCATATATTTT	CASSRTGTGTNTIYF
-	TRBV4-2	TRBJ2-5	-	TGTGCCAGCAGCTCCACCCCCCAGGGGGAGACCCAGTACTTC	CASSSTPQGETQYF
-	TRBV7-2	TRBJ1-5	-	TGTGCCAGCAGCTTAGAGGGAGGGCAGCCCCAGCATTTT	CASSLEGGQPQHF
-	TRBV5-1	TRBJ1-1	-	TGCGCCAGCAGCTTGGATATGAACACTGAAGCTTTCTTT	CASSLDMNTEAFF
-	TRBV5-1	TRBJ1-3	-	TGCGCCAGCAGCTTGGCGGGAAACTCTGGAAACACCATATATTTT	CASSLAGNSGNTIYF
-	TRBV30	TRBJ2-1	TRBD2	TGTGCCTGGAGTCCGGGACTAGCGGGGGGAGAGCAGTTCTTC	CAWSPGLAGGEQFF
-	TRBV4-3	TRBJ2-3	-	TGCGCCAGCAGCCAAGACGCCGCCTGGGGCACGACAGATACGCAGTATTTT	CASSQDAAWGTTDTQYF
-	TRBV28	TRBJ1-1	-	TGTGCCAGCAGTTTGTTTGGGGGCACGGTGAACACTGAAGCTTTCTTT	CASSLFGGTVNTEAFF
once	TRBV11-2	TRBJ2-4	-	TGTGCCAGCAGCTCTAGAGGGGGTCCGTCCGCCTCATTC	CASSSRGGPSASF
few	TRBV10-3	TRBJ2-2	-	TGTGCCATCAGCTTCGGAGCGAACACCGGGGAGCTGTTTTTT	CAISFGANTGELFF
-	TRBV7-2	TRBJ1-2	TRBD1	TGTGCCAGCAGCTCCCGGGGGCCGGGGACAGAGTATTTTAACTATGGCTACACCTTC	CASSSRGPGTEYFNYGYTF
-	TRBV7-6	TRBJ2-1	-	TGTGCCAGCAGCTTAGCGCACGACAGAGAGCAGTTCTTC	CASSLAHDREQFF
-	TRBV15	TRBJ2-2	TRBD2	TGTGCCACCACCATTTATGGGACTAGCGGGGACCACGGCGGGGAGCTGTTTTTT	CATTIYGTSGDHGGELFF
-	TRBV27	TRBJ2-1	-	TGTGCCAGCAGTTTCTTGGGAGTGGATGAGCAGTTCTTC	CASSFLGVDEQFF
-	TRBV4-1	TRBJ1-1	-	TGCGCCAGCAGCCAGACCCCGCTAGGGAGAGGCACTGAAGCTTTCTTT	CASSQTPLGRGTEAFF
-	TRBV5-6	TRBJ1-2	-	TGTGCCAGCAGCTTGGGAGCTCCCGTTGGCTACACCTTC	CASSLGAPVGYTF
-	TRBV2	TRBJ1-4	-	TGTGCCAGCACCGCAGGGATGACTAATGAAAAACTGTTTTTT	CASTAGMTNEKLFF
-	TRBV30	TRBJ2-1	TRBD2	TGTGCCTGGAGTGTTGTCGCGGGGGGCAATGAGCAGTTCTTC	CAWSVVAGGNEQFF
-	TRBV7-2	TRBJ2-3	TRBD2	TGTGCCAGCAGCTTATCGGGGGGGCGGGATACGCAGTATTTT	CASSLSGGRDTQYF
-	TRBV6-6	TRBJ2-3	TRBD1	TGTGCCAGCAGTCGGACAGGTCTTAGCACAGATACGCAGTATTTT	CASSRTGLSTDTQYF
-	TRBV30	TRBJ2-2	-	TGTGCCCTAGCATGGACGGGGAACACCGGGGAGCTGTTTTTT	CALAWTGNTGELFF
-	TRBV6-6	TRBJ2-1	TRBD2	TGTGCCAGCTCCGGGACTAGCGGAGCCAATGAGCAGTTCTTC	CASSGTSGANEQFF
-	TRBV4-1	TRBJ2-7	-	TGCGCCAGCAGCCAAGAATCAGGCTACGAGCAGTACTTC	CASSQESGYEQYF
-	TRBV5-6	TRBJ2-7	-	TGTGCCAGTCACCGGGACATCCTCGAGCAGTACTTC	CASHRDILEQYF
-	TRBV14	TRBJ2-7	-	TGTGCCAGCAGCCGCACGGCCTACGAGCAGTACTTC	CASSRTAYEQYF
-	TRBV28	TRBJ1-4	-	TGTGCCAGCAGTTACGTCGGCCACCGGGTGAAACTGTTTTTT	CASSYVGHRVKLFF
-	TRBV4-3	TRBJ2-7	-	TGCGCCAGCAGCCAAAGGCGCGCCGTCAGGGACGAGCAGTACTTC	CASSQRRAVRDEQYF
-	TRBV30	TRBJ2-3	-	TGTGCCTGGAGTGGTGGGGCTCAGGGGATGGGCGCAGATACGCAGTATTTT	CAWSGGAQGMGADTQYF
-	TRBV7-2	TRBJ2-7	TRBD2	TGTGCCAGCAGCACCGGCGGGAGCGGGAGGGGGCAGTACTTC	CASSTGGSGRGQYF
-	TRBV4-2	TRBJ1-3	TRBD1	TGTGCCAGCAGCCAAGAAGACAGGGCGGGAAACACCATATATTTT	CASSQEDRAGNTIYF
once	TRBV28	TRBJ2-2	-	TGTGCCAGCAGTTGGTACAGCCAACCGGGAGAGCTGTTTTTT	CASSWYSQPGELFF
-	TRBV7-3	TRBJ2-1	-	TGTGCCAGCAGCCCCAAAAACCTGGACAGCGAGCAGTTCTTC	CASSPKNLDSEQFF
-	TRBV19	TRBJ1-1	-	TGTGCCAGTAGTCCAACAGTTAACACTGAAGCTTTCTTT	CASSPTVNTEAFF
-	TRBV7-3	TRBJ2-2	-	TGTGCCAGCAGCTTAATGGCGGCCACTCCTAACACCGGGGAGCTGTTTTTT	CASSLMAATPNTGELFF
-	TRBV24-1	TRBJ1-4	-	TGTGCCACCAGTGATTCGGTGAGCGGAAAACTGTTTTTT	CATSDSVSGKLFF
-	TRBV5-4	TRBJ2-5	TRBD2	TGTGCCAGCTCTAGAGTAGGGGCGGGAGGGCCCTCTAGGAAGACCCAGTACTTC	CASSRVGAGGPSRKTQYF
-	TRBV4-1	TRBJ1-4	-	TGCGCCAGCAGCCAAGGAACGGGGGAAAAACTGTTTTTT	CASSQGTGEKLFF
-	TRBV27	TRBJ2-3	-	TGTGCCAGCAGCCACCGAGGCGGTACGCAGTATTTT	CASSHRGGTQYF
-	TRBV3-1/TRBV3-2	TRBJ2-3	TRBD2	TGTGCCAGCAGTGAAACGGGGGGAGTGAGCACAGATACGCAGTATTTT	CASSETGGVSTDTQYF
-	TRBV19	TRBJ1-2	TRBD1	TGTGCCAGTGCCAGGGGGGACAGGGGAGTTAACTATGGCTACACCTTC	CASARGDRGVNYGYTF
-	TRBV6-5	TRBJ1-4	TRBD1	TGTGCCAGCAGGATGGGACAGAGGAATGAAAAACTGTTTTTT	CASRMGQRNEKLFF